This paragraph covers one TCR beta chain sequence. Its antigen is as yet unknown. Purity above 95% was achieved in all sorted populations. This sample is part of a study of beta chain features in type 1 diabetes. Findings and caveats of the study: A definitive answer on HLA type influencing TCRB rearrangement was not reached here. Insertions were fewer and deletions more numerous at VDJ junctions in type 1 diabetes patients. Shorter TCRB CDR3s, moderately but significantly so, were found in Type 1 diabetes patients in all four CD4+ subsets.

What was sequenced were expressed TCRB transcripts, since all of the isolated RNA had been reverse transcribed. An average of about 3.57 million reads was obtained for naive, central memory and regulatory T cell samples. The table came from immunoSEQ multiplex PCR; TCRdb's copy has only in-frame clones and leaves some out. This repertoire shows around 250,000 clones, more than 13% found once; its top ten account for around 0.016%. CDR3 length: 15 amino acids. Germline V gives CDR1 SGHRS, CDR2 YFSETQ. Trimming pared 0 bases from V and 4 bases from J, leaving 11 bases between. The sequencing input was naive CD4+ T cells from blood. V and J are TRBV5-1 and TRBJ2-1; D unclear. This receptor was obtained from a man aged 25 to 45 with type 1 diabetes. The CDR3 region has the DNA TGCGCCAGCAGCTTGGGGCTAGACCAGTACAATGAGCAGTTCTTC. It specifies CASSLGLDQYNEQFF.